The rows below give T cell receptor beta chains drawn from one sample of a study of radiation and T cells in renal cell carcinoma. The table came from immunoSEQ multiplex PCR; TCRdb's copy has only in-frame clones and leaves some out. This sample has over 35,000 clones, with 82% found just once. Sequenced material: blood, taken from a patient whose treatment included radiotherapy and nephrectomy. The receptors were gathered from a woman aged 65 to 85 with renal cell carcinoma. Both conserved end residues are trimmed from each CDR3. A D gene is named only where the DNA matches it firmly.

NA TRBJ2-2 TRBV1 TSSHRLAGGPGTGELF
TRBD1 TRBJ2-1 TRBV10-3 AISLGQGGNNEQF
NA TRBJ1-5 TRBV30 AWSVPGRTNQPQH
TRBD2 TRBJ2-5 TRBV18 ASSPARSGRGGQETQY
TRBD2 TRBJ2-1 TRBV7-3 ASSPRGDYFNEQF
NA TRBJ2-5 TRBV11-2 ASSLVPGQETQY
NA TRBJ1-1 TRBV6-5 ASSYSGITEAF
NA TRBJ2-5 TRBV5-4 ASNFGGGHHQETQY
TRBD1 TRBJ1-2 TRBV6-6 ASSYSTGGGYT
TRBD2 TRBJ2-6 TRBV19 ASSPFTGRSGANVLT
NA TRBJ1-1 TRBV2 ASRYQGNTEAF
NA TRBJ2-7 TRBV18 ASSPGHLSYEQY
TRBD1 TRBJ1-1 TRBV5-4 ASSTRDRDTEAF
NA TRBJ2-1 TRBV10-3 AISLGLSVGNEQF
TRBD2 TRBJ2-3 TRBV30 AWRLAGGPSTDTQY
TRBD1 TRBJ1-6 TRBV2 ASSVPGTARDSPLH
TRBD2 TRBJ2-5 TRBV2 ASSPRAGAFETQY
TRBD1 TRBJ1-1 TRBV6-5 ASAGGAAEAF
TRBD2 TRBJ2-5 TRBV29-1 SVEELASGEQETQY
TRBD2 TRBJ2-1 TRBV19 ASSFLSGRGVVEQF
NA TRBJ2-1 TRBV13 ASSSDRKYNEQF
TRBD1 TRBJ1-5 TRBV10-3 AIGAGQGDQPQH
NA TRBJ2-7 TRBV18 ASSLDPGWEQY
TRBD1 TRBJ2-6 TRBV6-6 ASSNLGQGISSVLT
TRBD2 TRBJ2-7 TRBV28 ASSTPTSGSPYEQY
NA TRBJ1-5 TRBV15 ATSRDGGSHNQPQH
NA TRBJ2-7 TRBV7-9 ASSPVGVEQY
TRBD1 TRBJ1-2 TRBV19 ASSPRTGESYGYT
NA TRBJ2-7 TRBV2 ASTAPSGGLPYEQY
TRBD1 TRBJ1-1 TRBV7-9 ASSPTGGNTEAF
TRBD2 TRBJ2-1 TRBV6-4 ASSDLGASGSGEQF
NA TRBJ2-1 TRBV4-1 ASSPGTPGDRGF
NA TRBJ1-4 TRBV19 ASSPRKFFSDEKLF
NA TRBJ1-1 TRBV7-2 ASTLGGSTEAF
NA TRBJ2-7 TRBV5-1 ASSLAGEYEQY
TRBD1 TRBJ1-1 TRBV9 ASSVAEGGSEAF
NA TRBJ2-7 TRBV4-1 ASSQSLVGERYEQY
TRBD1 TRBJ1-5 TRBV4-1 ASSHARQGRINQPQH
TRBD2 TRBJ2-1 TRBV19 ASTKAGVYNEQF
NA TRBJ1-2 TRBV6-5 ASRGGHGYT
TRBD2 TRBJ2-2 TRBV19 ASSNGLAGEDTGELF
NA TRBJ1-5 TRBV21-1 ASSKGRFGGENQPQH
NA TRBJ2-1 TRBV7-9 ASSSVRGYVSVNEQF
TRBD1 TRBJ2-7 TRBV19 ASSRKSGTGVYEQY
TRBD1 TRBJ1-2 TRBV9 ASSAGGDYGYT
NA TRBJ2-7 TRBV28 ASRRGSYEQY
TRBD2 TRBJ2-1 TRBV5-4 ASSLQTSGPYNEQF
NA TRBJ2-1 TRBV7-6 ASSLGGQGSVYNEQF
NA TRBJ2-2 TRBV7-7 ASRRGENTGELF
NA TRBJ1-2 TRBV5-1 ASREREGGYT
NA TRBJ2-7 TRBV19 ASSMGGKYEQY
NA TRBJ2-7 TRBV27 ASSPAGNYEQY